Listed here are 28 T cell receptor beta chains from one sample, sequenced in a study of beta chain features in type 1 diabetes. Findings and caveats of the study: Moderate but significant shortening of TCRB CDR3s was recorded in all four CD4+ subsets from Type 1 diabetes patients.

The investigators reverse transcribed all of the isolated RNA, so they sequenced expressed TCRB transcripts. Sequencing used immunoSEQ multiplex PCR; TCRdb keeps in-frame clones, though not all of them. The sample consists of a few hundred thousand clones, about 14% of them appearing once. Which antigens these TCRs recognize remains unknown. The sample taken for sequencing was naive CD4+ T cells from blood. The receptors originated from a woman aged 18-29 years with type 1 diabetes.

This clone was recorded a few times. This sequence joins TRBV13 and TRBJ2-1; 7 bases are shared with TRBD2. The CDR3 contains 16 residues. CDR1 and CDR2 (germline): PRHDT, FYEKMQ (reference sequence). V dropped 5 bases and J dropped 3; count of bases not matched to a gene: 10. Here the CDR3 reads CASSRTSGGGYNEQFF. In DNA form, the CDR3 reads TGTGCCAGCAGCCGCACCTCTGGCGGGGGCTACAATGAGCAGTTCTTC.

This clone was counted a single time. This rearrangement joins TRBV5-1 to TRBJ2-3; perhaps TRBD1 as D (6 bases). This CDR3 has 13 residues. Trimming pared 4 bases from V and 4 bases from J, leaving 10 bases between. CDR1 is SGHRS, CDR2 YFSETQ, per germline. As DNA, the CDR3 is TGCGCCAGCAGCCACAGGGATCCAGATACGCAGTATTTT. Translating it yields CASSHRDPDTQYF.

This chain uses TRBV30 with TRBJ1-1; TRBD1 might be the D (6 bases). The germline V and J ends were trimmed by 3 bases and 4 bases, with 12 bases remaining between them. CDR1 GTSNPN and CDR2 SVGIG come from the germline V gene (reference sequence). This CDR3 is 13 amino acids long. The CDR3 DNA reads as TGTGCCTGGAGGGGACAAGTGGGCACTGAAGCTTTCTTT. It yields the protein CAWRGQVGTEAFF.

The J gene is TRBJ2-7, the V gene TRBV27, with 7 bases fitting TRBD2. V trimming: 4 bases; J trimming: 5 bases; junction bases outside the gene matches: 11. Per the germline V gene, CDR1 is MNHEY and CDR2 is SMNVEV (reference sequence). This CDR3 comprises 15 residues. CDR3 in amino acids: CASSSSGTTSHEQYF. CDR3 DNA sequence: TGTGCCAGCAGTTCATCCGGGACTACGAGCCACGAGCAGTACTTC.

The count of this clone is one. This chain's CDR3 is CASSPGGQGANGYTF. The CDR3 DNA sequence: TGTGCCAGCAGCCCAGGGGGACAGGGGGCTAATGGCTACACCTTC. This chain joins TRBV6-5 and TRBJ1-2; 12 bases fit TRBD1. V shed 6 bases, J shed 6 bases, and the junction held 8 bases outside the gene matches. Germline V gene sequence: CDR1 MNHEY, CDR2 SVGAGI. There are 15 residues in the CDR3.

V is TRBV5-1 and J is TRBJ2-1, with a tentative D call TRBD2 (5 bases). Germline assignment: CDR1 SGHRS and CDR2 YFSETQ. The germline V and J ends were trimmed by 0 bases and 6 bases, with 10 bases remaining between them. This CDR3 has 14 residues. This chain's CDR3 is CASSLALASNEQFF. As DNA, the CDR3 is TGCGCCAGCAGCTTGGCGCTAGCCTCCAATGAGCAGTTCTTC.

This CDR3 reads CASSSGRRYGYTF. CDR3 in DNA: TGTGCCAGCAGCTCAGGGAGGCGGTATGGCTACACCTTC. The chain uses TRBV7-2 and TRBJ1-2; D is possibly TRBD1 (5 bases). The CDR3 has 13 amino acids. The ends were cut back, 4 bases at V and 5 bases at J, with 11 bases in the middle. From germline, CDR1 is SGHTA and CDR2 FQGNSA.

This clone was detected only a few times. CDR3 protein: CASSFRGAGGPKSSYEQYF. CDR3 nucleotide sequence: TGTGCCAGCAGCTTTAGGGGCGCGGGAGGGCCCAAGAGCTCCTACGAGCAGTACTTC. The J gene is TRBJ2-7, the V gene TRBV28; 9 bases are shared with TRBD2. This CDR3 has 19 amino acids. V trimming: 6 bases; J trimming: 0 bases; junction bases outside the gene matches: 18. Germline lookup yields CDR1 MDHEN and CDR2 SYDVKM. The full variable domain, completed using reference TRBV28 and TRBJ2-7, is DVKVTQSSRYLVKRTGEKVFLECVQDMDHENMFWYRQDPGLGLRLIYFSYDVKMKEKGDIPEGYSVSREKKERFSLILESASTNQTSMYLCASSFRGAGGPKSSYEQYFGPGTRLTVT.

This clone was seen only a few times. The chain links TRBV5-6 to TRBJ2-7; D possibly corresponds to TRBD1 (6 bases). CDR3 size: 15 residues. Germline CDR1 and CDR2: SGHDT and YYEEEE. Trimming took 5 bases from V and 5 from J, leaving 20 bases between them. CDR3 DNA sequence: TGTGCCAGCAGGGCCCTCCTACAGGGATCCGACGAGCAGTACGTC. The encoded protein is CASRALLQGSDEQYV.

CDR3 sequence: CASNPAGDTDTQYF. Written as DNA, the CDR3 is TGTGCCAGCAACCCCGCGGGGGACACAGATACGCAGTATTTT. The chain links TRBV7-2 to TRBJ2-3; the match to TRBD2 covers 7 bases. CDR3 length: 14 amino acids. The V and J ends lost 7 bases and 2 bases, in that order; junction bases with no gene match: 6. Germline V gives CDR1 SGHTA, CDR2 FQGNSA.

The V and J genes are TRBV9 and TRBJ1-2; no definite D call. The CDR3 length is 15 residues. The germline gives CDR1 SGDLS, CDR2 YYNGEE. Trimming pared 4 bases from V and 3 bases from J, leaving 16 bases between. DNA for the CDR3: TGTGCCAGCAGCCCCACAATGCAGCGAGACTATGGCTACACCTTC. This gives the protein CASSPTMQRDYGYTF. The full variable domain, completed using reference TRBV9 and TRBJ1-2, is DSGVTQTPKHLITATGQRVTLRCSPRSGDLSVYWYQQSLDQGLQFLIQYYNGEERAKGNILERFSAQQFPDLHSELNLSSLELGDSALYFCASSPTMQRDYGYTFGSGTRLTVV.

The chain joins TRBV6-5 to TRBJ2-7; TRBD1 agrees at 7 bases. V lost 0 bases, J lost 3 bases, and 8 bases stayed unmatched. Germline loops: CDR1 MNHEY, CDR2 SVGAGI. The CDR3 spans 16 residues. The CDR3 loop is CASSYSWTGGNYEQYF. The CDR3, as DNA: TGTGCCAGCAGTTACTCTTGGACAGGAGGTAACTACGAGCAGTACTTC.

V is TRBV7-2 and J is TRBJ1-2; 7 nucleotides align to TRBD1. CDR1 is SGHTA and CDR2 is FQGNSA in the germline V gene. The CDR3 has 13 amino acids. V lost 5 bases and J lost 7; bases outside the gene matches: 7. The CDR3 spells CASSGRTGPGYTF. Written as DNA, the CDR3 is TGTGCCAGCAGCGGGCGGACAGGCCCTGGCTACACCTTC.

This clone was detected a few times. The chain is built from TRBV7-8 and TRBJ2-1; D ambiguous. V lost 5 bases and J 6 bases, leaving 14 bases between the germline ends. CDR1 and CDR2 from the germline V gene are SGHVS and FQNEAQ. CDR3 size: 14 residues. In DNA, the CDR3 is TGTGCCAGCAGCCCAGAGAGGTTGAGCAATGAGCAGTTCTTC. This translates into CASSPERLSNEQFF.

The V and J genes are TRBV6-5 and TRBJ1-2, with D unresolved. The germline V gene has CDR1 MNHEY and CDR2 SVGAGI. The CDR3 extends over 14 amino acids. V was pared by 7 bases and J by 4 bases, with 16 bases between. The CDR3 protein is CASTLRSGSYGYTF. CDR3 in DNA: TGTGCCAGCACCCTCCGTTCAGGCAGCTATGGCTACACCTTC.

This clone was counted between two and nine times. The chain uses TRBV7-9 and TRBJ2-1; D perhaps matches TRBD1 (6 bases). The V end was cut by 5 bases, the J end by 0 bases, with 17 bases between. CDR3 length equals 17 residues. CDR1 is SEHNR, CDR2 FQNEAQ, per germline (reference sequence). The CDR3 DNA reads TGTGCCAGCAGCCTAATTGGACAGTTCAGCTCCTACAATGAGCAGTTCTTC. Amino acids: CASSLIGQFSSYNEQFF.

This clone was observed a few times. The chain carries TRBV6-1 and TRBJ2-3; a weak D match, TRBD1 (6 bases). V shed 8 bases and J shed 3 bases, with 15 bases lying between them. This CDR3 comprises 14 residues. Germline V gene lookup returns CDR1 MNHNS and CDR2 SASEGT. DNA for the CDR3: TGTGCCAGCCACAGGGTTTGGTTTACAGATACGCAGTATTTT. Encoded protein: CASHRVWFTDTQYF.

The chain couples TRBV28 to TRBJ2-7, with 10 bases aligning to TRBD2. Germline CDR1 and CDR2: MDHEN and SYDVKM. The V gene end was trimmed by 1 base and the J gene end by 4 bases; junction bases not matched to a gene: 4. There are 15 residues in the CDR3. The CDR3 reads CASSLSGLAVYEQYF. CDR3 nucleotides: TGTGCCAGCAGTTTATCCGGACTAGCGGTATACGAGCAGTACTTC.

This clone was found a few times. CDR3 sequence reads: CASSTRTGGYTF. CDR3 DNA: TGTGCCAGCAGTACCAGGACAGGAGGCTACACCTTC. The chain joins TRBV27 to TRBJ1-2, with 7 bases that match TRBD1. This CDR3 contains 12 residues. The V gene end was trimmed by 5 bases and the J gene end by 8 bases; junction bases not matched to a gene: 5. Germline lookup yields CDR1 MNHEY and CDR2 SMNVEV (reference sequence).

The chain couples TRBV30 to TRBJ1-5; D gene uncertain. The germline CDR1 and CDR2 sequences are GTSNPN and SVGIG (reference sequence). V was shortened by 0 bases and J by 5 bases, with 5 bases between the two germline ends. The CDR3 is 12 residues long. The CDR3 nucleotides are TGTGCCTGGAGTGTAGCCCATCAGCCCCAGCATTTT. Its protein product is CAWSVAHQPQHF.

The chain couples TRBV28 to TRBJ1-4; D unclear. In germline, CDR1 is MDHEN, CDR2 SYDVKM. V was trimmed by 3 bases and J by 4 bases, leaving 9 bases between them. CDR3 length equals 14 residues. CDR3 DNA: TGTGCCAGCAGTTTTGGAGACGTTAATGAAAAACTGTTTTTT. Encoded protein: CASSFGDVNEKLFF.

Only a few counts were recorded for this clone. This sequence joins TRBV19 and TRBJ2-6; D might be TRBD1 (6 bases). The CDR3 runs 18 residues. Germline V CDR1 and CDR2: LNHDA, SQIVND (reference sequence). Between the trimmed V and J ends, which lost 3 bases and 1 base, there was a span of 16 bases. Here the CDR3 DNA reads TGTGCCAGTAGTATTCAGTCAGGGGAATTTTCTGGGGCCAACGTCCTGACTTTC. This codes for CASSIQSGEFSGANVLTF.

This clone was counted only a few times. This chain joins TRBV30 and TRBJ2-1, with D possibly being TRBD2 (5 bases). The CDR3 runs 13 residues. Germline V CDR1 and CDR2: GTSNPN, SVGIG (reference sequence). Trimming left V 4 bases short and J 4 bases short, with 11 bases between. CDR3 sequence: CAWKSDSYNEQFF. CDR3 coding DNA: TGTGCCTGGAAGTCGGACTCTTACAATGAGCAGTTCTTC.

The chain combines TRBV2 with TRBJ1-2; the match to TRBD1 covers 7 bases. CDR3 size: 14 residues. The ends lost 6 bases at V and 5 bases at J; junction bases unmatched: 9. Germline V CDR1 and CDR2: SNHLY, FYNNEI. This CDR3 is CASRGLGQMYGYTF. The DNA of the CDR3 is TGTGCCAGCAGAGGGTTGGGACAGATGTATGGCTACACCTTC.

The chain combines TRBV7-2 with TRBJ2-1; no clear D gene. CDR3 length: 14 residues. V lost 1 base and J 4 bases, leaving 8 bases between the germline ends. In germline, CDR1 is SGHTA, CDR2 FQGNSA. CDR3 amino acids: CASSLDPQYNEQFF. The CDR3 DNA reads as TGTGCCAGCAGCTTAGACCCTCAGTACAATGAGCAGTTCTTC.

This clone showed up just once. Here the CDR3 DNA reads TGTGCCAGCAGCTTAGGACAGGGGACGGGTAACATTCAGTACTTC. It codes for CASSLGQGTGNIQYF. This sequence joins TRBV7-2 and TRBJ2-4; 8 nucleotides line up with TRBD1. Trimming at V came to 1 base and at J to 7 bases, leaving 6 bases not matched to a gene. The germline V gene encodes CDR1 SGHTA and CDR2 FQGNSA. The CDR3 consists of 15 residues. Together with reference TRBV7-2 and TRBJ2-4, the CDR3 gives the full variable domain: GAGVSQSPSNKVTEKGKDVELRCDPISGHTALYWYRQSLGQGLEFLIYFQGNSAPDKSGLPSDRFSAERTGGSVSTLTIQRTQQEDSAVYLCASSLGQGTGNIQYFGAGTRLSVL.

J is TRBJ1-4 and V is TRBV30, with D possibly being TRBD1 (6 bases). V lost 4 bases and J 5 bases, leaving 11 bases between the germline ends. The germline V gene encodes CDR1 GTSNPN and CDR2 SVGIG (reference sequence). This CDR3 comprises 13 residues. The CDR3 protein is CAWTLDRNEKLFF. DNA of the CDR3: TGTGCCTGGACCCTAGACAGGAATGAAAAACTGTTTTTT.

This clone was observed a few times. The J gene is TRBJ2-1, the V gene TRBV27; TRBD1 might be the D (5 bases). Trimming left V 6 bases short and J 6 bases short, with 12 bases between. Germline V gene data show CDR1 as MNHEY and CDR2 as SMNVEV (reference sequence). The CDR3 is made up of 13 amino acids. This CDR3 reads CASRGQAANEQFF. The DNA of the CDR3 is TGTGCCAGCAGGGGGCAAGCTGCCAATGAGCAGTTCTTC.